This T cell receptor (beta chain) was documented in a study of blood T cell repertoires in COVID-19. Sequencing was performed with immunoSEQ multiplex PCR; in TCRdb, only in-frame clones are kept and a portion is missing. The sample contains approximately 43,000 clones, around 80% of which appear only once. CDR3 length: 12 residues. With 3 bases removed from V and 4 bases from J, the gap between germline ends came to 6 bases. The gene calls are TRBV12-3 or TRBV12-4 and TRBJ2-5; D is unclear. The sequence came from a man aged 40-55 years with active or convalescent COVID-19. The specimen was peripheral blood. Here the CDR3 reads CASSFSVETQYF. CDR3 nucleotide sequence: TGTGCCAGCAGTTTCTCAGTAGAGACCCAGTACTTC.